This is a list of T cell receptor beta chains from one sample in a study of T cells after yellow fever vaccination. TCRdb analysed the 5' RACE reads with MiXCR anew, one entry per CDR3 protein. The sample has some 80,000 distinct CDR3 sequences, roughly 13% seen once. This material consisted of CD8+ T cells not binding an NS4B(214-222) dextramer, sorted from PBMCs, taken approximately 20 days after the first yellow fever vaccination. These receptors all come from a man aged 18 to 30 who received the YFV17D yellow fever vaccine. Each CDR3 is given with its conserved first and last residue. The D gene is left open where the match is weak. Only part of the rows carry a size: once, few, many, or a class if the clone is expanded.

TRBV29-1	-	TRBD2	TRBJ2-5	TGCAGCGTTGAAGGAGGGCGGGGGGACCAAGAGACCCAGTACTTC	CSVEGGRGDQETQYF
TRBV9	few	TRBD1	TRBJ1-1	TGTGCCAGCAGCCGAACAGGGGCCAAGGGCACTGAAGCTTTCTTT	CASSRTGAKGTEAFF
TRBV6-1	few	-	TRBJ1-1	TGTGCCAGCACCTCCCCGGGACAGAACACTGAAGCTTTCTTT	CASTSPGQNTEAFF
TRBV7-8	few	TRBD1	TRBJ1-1	TGTGCCAGCAGCCAGGGGGCAGGGGCGAACACTGAAGCTTTCTTT	CASSQGAGANTEAFF
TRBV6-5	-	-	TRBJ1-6	TGTGCCAGCAGTTTTACAGGGCGGGATTCACCCCTCCACTTT	CASSFTGRDSPLHF
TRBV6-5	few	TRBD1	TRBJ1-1	TGTGCCAGCAGTTTTTCATACAGGGGGCTGGATGAAGCTTTCTTT	CASSFSYRGLDEAFF
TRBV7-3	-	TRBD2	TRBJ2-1	TGTGCCAGCACAGCGGGTAGCGGGGGGGCAAATGAGCAGTTCTTC	CASTAGSGGANEQFF
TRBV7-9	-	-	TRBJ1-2	TGTGCCAGCAGCGACAAATCAGACTGGCTCTATGGCTACACCTTC	CASSDKSDWLYGYTF
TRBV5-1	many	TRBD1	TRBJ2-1	TGCGCCAGCAGCTTGCGACAGGGGGCAAACAATGAGCAGTTCTTC	CASSLRQGANNEQFF
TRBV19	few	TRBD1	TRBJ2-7	TGTGCCAGTACCTTGACAGGGAGCTCCTACGAGCAGTACTTC	CASTLTGSSYEQYF
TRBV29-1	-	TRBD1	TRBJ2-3	TGCAGCGTAGCTACAGGGGGCTTGAAAGATACGCAGTATTTT	CSVATGGLKDTQYF
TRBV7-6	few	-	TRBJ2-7	TGTGCCAGCAGCTTATGGCAGGGAATCGACGAGCAGTACTTC	CASSLWQGIDEQYF
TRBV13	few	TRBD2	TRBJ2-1	TGTGCCAGCAGCTCCCGACTAGCGGGGGGCAGGGGGGACAATGAGCAGTTCTTC	CASSSRLAGGRGDNEQFF
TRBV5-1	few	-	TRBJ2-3	TGCGCCAGCAGCTTGGTGCAATCGGGGGACTGGCCAGATACGCAGTATTTT	CASSLVQSGDWPDTQYF
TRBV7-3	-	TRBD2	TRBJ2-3	TGTGCCAGCAGCATCTCCCGAGGACTAGCGGGAAGGACAGATACGCAGTATTTT	CASSISRGLAGRTDTQYF
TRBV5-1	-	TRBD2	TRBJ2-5	TGCGCCAGCAGCGAAACCGCCCAGGGACTAGCGGGGGGACAAGAGACCCAGTACTTC	CASSETAQGLAGGQETQYF
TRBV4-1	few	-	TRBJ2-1	TGCGCCAGCAGCCAGAAGCCGGGGGGCGGGATCGATGAGCAGTTCTTC	CASSQKPGGGIDEQFF
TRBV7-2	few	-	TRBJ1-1	TGTGCCAGCAGCCAAGGACTTGAAGCTTTCTTT	CASSQGLEAFF
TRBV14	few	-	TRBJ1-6	TGTGCCAGCAGCCACGGGGGTAGGTCACCCCTCCACTTT	CASSHGGRSPLHF
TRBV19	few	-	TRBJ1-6	TGTGCCAGTAGACAAGGCCCGGCGGAAATATTACCCCTCCACTTT	CASRQGPAEILPLHF
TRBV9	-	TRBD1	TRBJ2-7	TGTGCCAGCAGCTTTGGACAGGGGTCTGGCGAGCAGTACTTC	CASSFGQGSGEQYF
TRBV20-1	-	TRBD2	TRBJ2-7	TGCAGTGCTAGAGATCTAGGCGGGGGGGCCTTCTACGAGCAGTACTTC	CSARDLGGGAFYEQYF
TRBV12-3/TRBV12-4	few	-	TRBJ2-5	TGTGCCAGCAGTCTCGGGACGACAGAGACCCAGTACTTC	CASSLGTTETQYF
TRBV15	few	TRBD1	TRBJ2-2	TGTGCCACCTCACTTTATCCAGGACAGGGGCCGAGAGCGAACACCGGGGAGCTGTTTTTT	CATSLYPGQGPRANTGELFF
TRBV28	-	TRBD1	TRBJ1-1	TGTGCCAGCAGTCTCGCAGCCAGGGGGGAGACTGAAGCTTTCTTT	CASSLAARGETEAFF
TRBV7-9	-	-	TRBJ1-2	TGTGCCAGCCCCGGACTCTATGGCTACACCTTC	CASPGLYGYTF